This passage covers 24 T cell receptor beta chains from one sample sequenced in a study of cytomegalovirus exposure and HLA in healthy donors. Libraries were prepared by immunoSEQ multiplex PCR; TCRdb keeps only in-frame clonotypes and omits some of them. The sample contains about 300,000 clones, around 89% of which appear only once. The sample taken for sequencing was PBMCs. Source of these receptors: a young woman in good health and CMV-seronegative.

This chain uses TRBV18 with TRBJ2-1; D is perhaps TRBD2 (6 bases). Between the trimmed V and J ends, which lost 0 bases and 2 bases, there was a span of 11 bases. Germline CDR1 KGHSH, CDR2 LQKENI. The CDR3 is 16 amino acids. The CDR3: CASSPPMGLPYNEQFF. The CDR3 nucleotides are TGTGCCAGCTCACCACCTATGGGACTCCCCTACAATGAGCAGTTCTTC.

V is TRBV5-1 and J is TRBJ2-3, with 8 bases identical to TRBD2. This CDR3 has 15 amino acids. J lost 1 base, V lost 4 bases, and 5 bases had no gene match. The V gene's germline CDR1 is SGHRS and CDR2 YFSETQ. The CDR3 coding sequence is TGCGCCAGCAGCCCAGCGACTAGCGGCACAGATACGCAGTATTTT. Its translation is CASSPATSGTDTQYF.

This chain connects TRBV9 to TRBJ2-5, with a tentative D call TRBD1 (7 bases). The CDR3 spans 17 residues. Germline V gene lookup returns CDR1 SGDLS and CDR2 YYNGEE. Trimming pared 4 bases from V and 1 base from J, leaving 20 bases between. CDR3 amino acids: CASSPYGGTALQETQYF. CDR3 nucleotide sequence: TGTGCCAGCAGCCCGTATGGGGGGACAGCCCTCCAAGAGACCCAGTACTTC.

This clone has only one observation. The chain has TRBV27 and TRBJ2-1, with 9 bases identical to TRBD2. The CDR3 is made up of 17 amino acids. With V trimmed by 6 bases and J by 0 bases, 9 bases remained unmatched. CDR1 and CDR2 (germline): MNHEY, SMNVEV (reference sequence). CDR3 bases: TGTGCCAGCAGCCGCCTTGAAGCGGGAGGCTCCTACAATGAGCAGTTCTTC. It yields the protein CASSRLEAGGSYNEQFF.

CDR3 DNA sequence: TGTGCCAGCAGCGAGGACTTACTAGCGGGATCCTACGAGCAGTACTTC. The encoded protein is CASSEDLLAGSYEQYF. This sequence joins TRBV9 and TRBJ2-7, with 10 bases lining up with TRBD2. J was trimmed by 1 base and V by 3 bases; bases with no gene match: 7. This CDR3 spans 16 amino acids. CDR1 SGDLS and CDR2 YYNGEE come from the germline V gene.

About this clone itself: Other nucleotide sequences from this sample produce the same CDR3. The V gene is TRBV27, the J gene TRBJ2-3, with 9 bases fitting TRBD2. Germline V gene data show CDR1 as MNHEY and CDR2 as SMNVEV (reference sequence). The CDR3 covers 15 residues. The junction had 5 bases not matched to a gene; V was cut back by 6 bases and J by 1 base. The CDR3 sequence is CASSLLAGGTDTQYF. CDR3 in DNA: TGTGCCAGCAGCCTATTAGCGGGAGGCACAGATACGCAGTATTTT.

V gene TRBV15 combines with J gene TRBJ1-5; no clear D. Germline V gives CDR1 LNHNV, CDR2 YYDKDF (reference sequence). The CDR3 runs 13 residues. V lost 5 bases, J lost 5 bases, and 10 bases lay in between. The CDR3 DNA is TGTGCCACCAGCGGGCTCAAAGATCAGCCCCAGCATTTT. It yields the protein CATSGLKDQPQHF.

The rearrangement joins TRBV29-1 to TRBJ1-1; perhaps TRBD1 as D (5 bases). CDR3 length: 13 amino acids. Germline lookup yields CDR1 SQVTM and CDR2 ANQGSEA. V lost 8 bases, J lost 3 bases, and 16 bases lay in between. CDR3 loop: CSYLVTGDTEAFF. The CDR3 nucleotides are TGCAGCTACCTTGTGACGGGGGACACTGAAGCTTTCTTT.

This clone appeared a single time. This chain uses TRBV5-4 with TRBJ2-1, with 7 nucleotides matching TRBD2. Per germline, CDR1 SGHNT and CDR2 YYREEE (reference sequence). The CDR3 runs to 12 residues. The V segment lost 4 bases and the J segment 8 bases; nucleotides outside the gene matches: 3. The CDR3 nucleotides read TGTGCCAGCAGCACCCGGGAGGATGAGCAGTTCTTC. This sequence encodes CASSTREDEQFF.

This chain uses TRBV4-3 with TRBJ2-7; D is perhaps TRBD1 (5 bases). The germline gives CDR1 LGHNA, CDR2 YSLEER. V was pared by 0 bases and J by 2 bases, with 11 bases between. CDR3 length: 15 residues. This CDR3 is CASSQEAGSPYEQYF. Written as DNA, the CDR3 is TGCGCCAGCAGCCAAGAAGCAGGGTCCCCCTACGAGCAGTACTTC.

A few counts support this clone. This chain uses TRBV7-9 with TRBJ2-1; 9 nucleotides line up with TRBD2. From germline, CDR1 is SEHNR and CDR2 FQNEAQ (reference sequence). CDR3 length: 16 residues. The V and J ends lost 5 bases and 3 bases, in that order; junction bases with no gene match: 8. This CDR3 is CASSPWGGRGYNEQFF. The CDR3 bases are TGTGCCAGCAGCCCCTGGGGCGGGAGGGGCTACAATGAGCAGTTCTTC.

This clone was found a few times. The chain is built from TRBV6-1 and TRBJ1-2; D gene ambiguous. From germline, CDR1 is MNHNS and CDR2 SASEGT. The ends were cut back, 6 bases at V and 8 bases at J, with 13 bases in the middle. The CDR3 consists of 12 residues. This CDR3 is CASRSGAGGYTF. CDR3 DNA: TGTGCCAGCAGGTCGGGAGCGGGGGGCTACACCTTC.

The chain links TRBV2 to TRBJ2-1; D perhaps matches TRBD1 (6 bases). V gave up 7 bases and J gave up 0 bases, with 13 bases separating them. This CDR3 has 15 residues. The germline V gene encodes CDR1 SNHLY and CDR2 FYNNEI. CDR3 coding DNA: TGTGCCAGCAAGGGCGACAGGCTCTCCTACAATGAGCAGTTCTTC. Encoded protein: CASKGDRLSYNEQFF.

This clone was found once. The V gene is TRBV28, the J gene TRBJ1-2; possible D gene TRBD1, 5 bases. Germline CDR1 and CDR2: MDHEN and SYDVKM. This CDR3 contains 16 residues. V was shortened by 3 bases and J by 5 bases, with 19 bases between the two germline ends. CDR3 sequence: CASSFESAGKYYGYTF. DNA of the CDR3: TGTGCCAGCAGTTTCGAGTCGGCAGGGAAATATTATGGCTACACCTTC.

J is TRBJ1-2 and V is TRBV6-6, with a possible D match to TRBD1 (6 bases). CDR1 MNHNY and CDR2 SVGAGI come from the germline V gene (reference sequence). The V end lost 2 bases, the J end lost 4 bases, and 11 bases lay between the germline ends. The CDR3 runs to 14 residues. As DNA, the CDR3 is TGTGCCAGCAGTTACACGGACAGTCCCTATGGCTACACCTTC. Protein product: CASSYTDSPYGYTF.

V is TRBV6-5 and J is TRBJ1-3; TRBD1 might be the D (6 bases). The CDR3 is 13 residues long. CDR1 MNHEY and CDR2 SVGAGI come from the germline V gene. V shed 4 bases and J shed 5 bases, with 9 bases lying between them. Written as DNA, the CDR3 is TGTGCCAGCAGTTCAGGGGAGAGAAACACCATATATTTT. Protein sequence: CASSSGERNTIYF.

The rearrangement links TRBV5-1 to TRBJ2-5, with TRBD2 identical over 10 bases. CDR3 size: 15 residues. Germline assignment: CDR1 SGHRS and CDR2 YFSETQ. J was trimmed by 5 bases and V by 0 bases; bases with no gene match: 4. The CDR3 region has the DNA TGCGCCAGCAGCTTGGTGGGAGCGGGAGGGGAGACCCAGTACTTC. Protein sequence: CASSLVGAGGETQYF.

The gene calls are TRBV30 and TRBJ2-1; 13 positions match TRBD2. Germline CDR1 reads GTSNPN; CDR2 reads SVGIG (reference sequence). The CDR3 is 19 amino acids. Trimming at V came to 0 bases and at J to 0 bases, leaving 8 bases not matched to a gene. CDR3 nucleotide sequence: TGTGCCTGGAGTGTACGACTAGCGGGAGGTATATACTCCTACAATGAGCAGTTCTTC. It yields the protein CAWSVRLAGGIYSYNEQFF.

CDR3 in DNA: TGTGCCAGCCTGGACAGGGCCTACCAGTACTTC. Amino acids: CASLDRAYQYF. The J gene is TRBJ2-5, the V gene TRBV2; 8 bases agree with TRBD1. Germline V gene lookup returns CDR1 SNHLY and CDR2 FYNNEI. Unmatched junction bases numbered 6, after V lost 8 bases and J lost 10 bases. The CDR3 consists of 11 residues.

The CDR3: CSVDSGANYGYTF. CDR3 in DNA: TGCAGCGTTGATTCGGGAGCTAACTATGGCTACACCTTC. The chain employs TRBV29-1 and TRBJ1-2; D unresolved. V lost 3 bases to trimming and J lost 0 bases, with 8 bases between them. CDR3 length: 13 residues. Germline V gene sequence: CDR1 SQVTM, CDR2 ANQGSEA.

The chain carries TRBV5-1 and TRBJ1-1; D gene ambiguous. Trimming left V 4 bases short and J 0 bases short, with 10 bases between. The CDR3 consists of 14 residues. CDR1 is SGHRS, CDR2 YFSETQ, per germline. CDR3 sequence reads: CASSRSGVNTEAFF. As DNA, the CDR3 is TGCGCCAGCAGCAGGAGCGGGGTGAACACTGAAGCTTTCTTT.

The chain combines TRBV6-6 with TRBJ1-4, with D possibly being TRBD1 (6 bases). Per germline, CDR1 MNHNY and CDR2 SVGAGI (reference sequence). This CDR3 spans 13 amino acids. Trimming shortened V by 2 bases and J by 8 bases, and 9 bases separated the two germline ends. CDR3 region: CASSYLRGEKLFF. The CDR3 region has the DNA TGTGCCAGCAGTTACCTAAGGGGGGAAAAACTGTTTTTT.

The chain combines TRBV10-1 with TRBJ2-7; 8 positions match TRBD2. Germline trimming cut 4 bases from V and 4 bases from J; bases unmatched to any gene: 3. This CDR3 has 13 amino acids. Per germline, CDR1 WNHNN and CDR2 SYGVQD (reference sequence). This chain's CDR3 is CASSAGLVYEQYF. The CDR3 DNA follows: TGCGCCAGCAGTGCGGGACTAGTTTACGAGCAGTACTTC.

The V gene is TRBV5-6, the J gene TRBJ2-7, with D uncertain. Germline CDR1 is SGHDT and CDR2 is YYEEEE. The CDR3 spans 12 residues. The V end was cut by 0 bases, the J end by 3 bases, with 4 bases between. CDR3 DNA: TGTGCCAGCAGCTTGGCCCTCTACGAGCAGTACTTC. It encodes CASSLALYEQYF. Full variable domain (rest looked up from reference TRBV5-6 and TRBJ2-7): DAGVTQSPTHLIKTRGQQVTLRCSPKSGHDTVSWYQQALGQGPQFIFQYYEEEERQRGNFPDRFSGHQFPNYSSELNVNALLLGDSALYLCASSLALYEQYFGPGTRLTVT.